This T cell receptor (beta chain) was retrieved from a study of cytomegalovirus exposure and HLA in healthy donors (dated by TCRdb to the late 2010s). Regarding the study in general: An earlier analysis of approximately 600 of the donors reported approximately 300 Gb of sequence data and around 120 million unique TCR beta sequences from 150 million to 200 million T cells. Among 398 genotyped donors of the cohort, an average of around 240,000 unique TCR beta nucleotide sequences were sequenced per donor, approximately 20% of them non-productive. In a later genetic analysis, genome-wide SNP genotypes for about three fifths of the roughly 670 donors were used, and that subset was treated as a discovery cohort. To study patterns of TCR occurrence, a later analysis re-analyzed previously published TCR beta repertoires from under 750 donors and added high-resolution HLA genotyping. A separate validation cohort of about 110 different subjects was used in addition to the roughly 700-subject first cohort. HLA typing covered class I and class II loci at four-digit resolution. Alongside the repertoire data, information on donor age, sex, ethnicity and CMV serostatus was compiled. Every repertoire in the discovery cohort had been generated on one and the same sequencing platform. Among the roughly 400 genotyped donors, around 81% belonged to the genetic ancestry cluster associated with self-reported Caucasian donors. An earlier analysis of 587 of the donors used high-throughput TCR beta sequencing to judge whether each TCR beta V gene segment behaved as functional or pseudogenic. The number of typed donors differed by locus: roughly 629-640 for A, B, C, DRB1 and DQB1; 522 for DQA1; some 610 for DPA1; and roughly 490 for DPB1. To predict cytomegalovirus infection status, the study brought together high-throughput TCR immunosequencing, statistical association of individual TCRs with disease status, and machine learning. The later analysis used no new phenotypic data to find candidate immune exposures, relying instead on TCR beta sequences and their occurrence across donors. Approximately 310 gigabases of sequencing data and around 85 million unique TCR sequences made up an early release that covered about 640 HLA-typed donors. The study aimed to test whether cataloging public T cell receptors could reveal signatures of past pathogen exposure. The study profiled the T cell repertoires of about 640 subjects by immunosequencing and related them to cytomegalovirus serostatus. About 5 DR-DQ haplotypes were handled as single units for association and clustering, since linkage in the cohort was strong. What the work shows at the level of the full study, not this receptor alone: In a later genetic analysis, fewer N-insertions in productive TCRs were reported among donors in an Asian-associated ancestry cluster than the approximately 710-donor mean. A cluster of highly shared sequence variants was judged likely to be a technical artifact of the sequencing pipeline. A further reported finding was that TCR beta sequences accurately predicted the HLA-A and HLA-B alleles for most subjects in the first cohort. When HLA alleles, especially DR and DQ, strongly co-occurred, attributing TCR associations to individual alleles was difficult. In a later analysis, most CMV-associated TCR beta chains were found to appear HLA-restricted, with HLA associations seemingly driven largely by CMV exposure. Correlated functional status among segregating V segments might reflect linkage disequilibrium, but an unknown experimental factor could not be ruled out. Because HLA typing was unavailable for some donors at each locus, only the typed subset was used in association tests. A few of the identified cytomegalovirus-associated TCR beta chains were confirmed in vitro to be specific for cytomegalovirus antigens. According to a later analysis, TCR association rates differed among HLA loci, with DRB1 alleles showing the most associated TCRs and HLA-C alleles showing the fewest. Roughly uniform sequencing depth across donors was assumed in presence/absence analyses, although this assumption may not hold. A total of about 150 TCR beta chains were listed by the study as associated with cytomegalovirus. Several of the top co-occurrence clusters appeared to be linked to parvovirus B19, influenza, CMV and Epstein-Barr virus, according to a later analysis. Some IMGT-functional V segments, including TRBV6-2 and TRBV6-3, could not be told apart with the 87-base-pair reads, so those segments were excluded. Because counts were too low, 15 to 20 rarely observed V segments, including chromosome 9 orphons, were left out of the earlier analysis of about 500 of the donors. According to the authors, the approach could potentially be generalized to other disease states and immunological phenotypes. Cytomegalovirus status was reported to be diagnosed by the classifier with high specificity and sensitivity in both the original and validation cohorts. In a later genetic analysis, a missense DCLRE1C variant was associated with V-gene and J-gene trimming of TCR beta chains, and the association was replicated in an independent cohort. In this cohort, only TCR beta chains were sequenced, and detectable features were limited by the absence of alpha or paired-chain data. Most TCR sequences were seen in very few donors, while some public TCRs were found in many individuals. Immune exposure information for the cohort was limited to CMV serostatus. An earlier analysis of around 600 of the donors showed that most TCR beta V segments appeared in productive rearrangements either about 90% or about 30% of the time, which broadly matched IMGT annotations. In a later analysis, HLA-associated TCR beta chains were found to be more clonally expanded and to have lower generation probabilities than equally common non-associated chains. A later analysis associated 16,951 TCR beta sequences with specific HLA alleles at a false discovery rate of 0.05.

With respect to this clone: Its specific antigen is unknown. Within one base of it there is no much larger clone, and no base qualities were kept.

The cohort comprised some 700 healthy bone marrow donors. All cohort members were sampled while nominally healthy, although unrecorded immune exposures were likely present. The donor was CMV seropositive and belonged to the group of more than 250 seropositive cohort members. Each donor provided a peripheral blood sample, and peripheral blood mononuclear cells were used for TCR beta sequencing. The Qiagen DNeasy Blood Extraction Kit was used to extract genomic DNA from the blood cell samples. Library preparation used the immunoSEQ multiplex PCR assay. For the multiplex PCR, a mixture combining 60 forward primers for TCR Vbeta segments and 13 reverse primers for TCR Jbeta segments was used. A multiplex PCR assay on genomic DNA amplified the CDR3 region of rearranged TCR beta genes. On the Illumina HiSeq System, the amplified TCR beta libraries were sequenced as 87-base-pair reads. As for the authors' bioinformatics: In a later analysis, 80 million or so unique TCR beta chains were counted across the roughly 610 repertoires, and roughly 10 million of these chains were shared by at least two donors. Raw reads were error-corrected and collapsed into unique sequences by a nearest-neighbor algorithm in which closely related sequences were merged to remove PCR and sequencing errors. Alignment of CDR3 sequences to IMGT reference sequences was used to assign V, D and J gene segments. Each retained sequence needed at least a six-nucleotide match to both a V gene segment and a J gene segment. Rearrangements were called productive when the CDR3 lacked stop codons and stayed in frame with V and J; all others were non-productive. Following IMGT convention, CDR3 was defined as the stretch from the second conserved V-encoded cysteine up to the conserved J-encoded phenylalanine. Sequences without an unambiguous match to a single V gene segment were excluded from the earlier analysis of several hundred of the donors. An earlier analysis of 587 of the donors classified V segments as functional when productive rearrangements were above 56.7% and as segregating when the standard deviation between donors was above 5%. To diagnose cytomegalovirus status from the catalog of TCR beta chain sequences, a statistical classification framework was built. A later analysis assigned V and J genes by comparing TCR nucleotide sequences with IMGT/GENE-DB human TR gene sequences. Using the TCRdist pipeline, a later analysis assigned CDR3 sequences along with most-parsimonious VDJ recombination scenarios. In a later analysis, each TCR beta chain was defined by its CDR3 amino acid sequence together with its V-gene family, and reads lacking a unique V-gene family were excluded. A later analysis removed 592 highly shared, low-generation-probability nucleotide sequences to deal with suspected cross-contamination and a sequencing artifact. A later analysis calculated a clonal expansion index for each public chain from normalized within-repertoire ranks of inferred template counts. Generation probabilities in a later analysis came from a VDJ recombination model fitted to out-of-frame rearrangements, and those results were checked against IGoR. In a later analysis, TCR-TCR, TCR-HLA and TCR-CMV co-occurrence was scored with hypergeometric tests, and a repertoire-size bias correction was applied to TCR pairs. To estimate false discovery rates, a later analysis permuted the HLA or CMV assignments 20 times. A later analysis grouped co-occurring TCRs with DBSCAN, adding TCRdist sequence similarity when clustering within HLA-allele-positive subsets. Repertoires with fewer than 30,000 or more than 120,000 public chains were left out of co-occurrence clustering, as were five repertoires with anomalous nucleotide sharing. The table was pulled from immuneACCESS by TCRdb, which kept in-frame rearrangements only. Such tables lose some clones; where checked, under half of the loss comes from unresolved V genes, and the rest has no known cause. From that table come the V and J calls and clone size; the DNA was used to work out D and trimming. This sample has about 160,000 clones in its table, and approximately 85% of those were observed once. In total, the top ten clones hold 2% to 2.5% of the sample.

Based on the germline V gene, the CDR1 and CDR2 sequences are SGHTA and FQGNSA. The CDR3 numbers 17 residues from cysteine through phenylalanine. This entry keeps only the CDR3 DNA: 51 bases, framed from base 1. V is pared back by 2 bases and J by 5 bases, with 22 bases lying between the germline termini. The chain couples TRBV7-2 to TRBJ2-7; D gene: possibly TRBD2, on 6 matching bases. Source material: PBMCs. This TCR came from a man between 18 and 35 years old in good health and CMV-seropositive. The sequenced DNA is TGTGCCAGCAGCTTATTTGGACTGGGCGCCCCGGGAGACGAGCAGTACTTC. Translated, this gives CASSLFGLGAPGDEQYF.